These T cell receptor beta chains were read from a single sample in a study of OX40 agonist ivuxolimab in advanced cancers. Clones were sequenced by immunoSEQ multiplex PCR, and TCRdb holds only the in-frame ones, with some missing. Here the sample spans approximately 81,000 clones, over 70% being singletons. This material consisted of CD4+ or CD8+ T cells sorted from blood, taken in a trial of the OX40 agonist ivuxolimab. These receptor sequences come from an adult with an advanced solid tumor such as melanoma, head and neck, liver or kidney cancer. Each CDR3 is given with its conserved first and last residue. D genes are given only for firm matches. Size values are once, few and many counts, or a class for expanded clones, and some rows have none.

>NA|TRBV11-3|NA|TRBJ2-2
CASSPDTGELFF
TGTGCCAGCAGCCCTGACACCGGGGAGCTGTTTTTT
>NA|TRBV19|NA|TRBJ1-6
CASSIVGSSPLHF
TGTGCCAGTAGTATAGTAGGGAGTTCACCCCTCCACTTT
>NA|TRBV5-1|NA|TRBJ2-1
CASSLGQVYNEQFF
TGCGCCAGCAGCTTGGGACAGGTTTACAATGAGCAGTTCTTC
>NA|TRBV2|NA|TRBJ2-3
CASSEQGSTDTQYF
TGTGCCAGCAGTGAACAGGGAAGCACAGATACGCAGTATTTT
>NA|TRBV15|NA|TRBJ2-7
CATSRVVGSSYEQYF
TGTGCCACCAGCAGAGTCGTGGGCAGCTCCTACGAGCAGTACTTC
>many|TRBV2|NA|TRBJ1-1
CASVEGGLGAFF
TGTGCCAGTGTAGAGGGGGGTCTTGGAGCTTTCTTT
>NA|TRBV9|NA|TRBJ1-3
CASSVDPSLNTIYF
TGTGCCAGCAGCGTAGATCCGTCGCTAAACACCATATATTTT
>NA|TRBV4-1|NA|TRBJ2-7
CASSQGALYEQYF
TGCGCCAGCAGCCAGGGGGCCCTCTACGAGCAGTACTTC
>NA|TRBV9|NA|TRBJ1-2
CASWGKDGSNYGYTF
TGTGCCAGCTGGGGGAAGGACGGCTCTAACTATGGCTACACCTTC
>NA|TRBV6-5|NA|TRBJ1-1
CASSFSSPVPEGVAFF
TGTGCCAGCAGTTTCTCCTCCCCCGTTCCCGAGGGGGTGGCTTTCTTT
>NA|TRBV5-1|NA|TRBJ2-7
CASSPQVLNEQYF
TGCGCCAGCAGCCCTCAGGTTCTCAACGAGCAGTACTTC
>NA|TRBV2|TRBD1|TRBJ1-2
CASSESVTGENYGYTF
TGTGCCAGCAGTGAATCTGTGACAGGGGAAAACTATGGCTACACCTTC
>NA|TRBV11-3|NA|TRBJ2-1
CASSISSGGSSYNEQFF
TGTGCCAGCAGCATCTCATCTGGGGGGAGCTCCTACAATGAGCAGTTCTTC
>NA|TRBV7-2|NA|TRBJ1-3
CASSFSGNTIYF
TGTGCCAGCAGCTTCTCTGGAAACACCATATATTTT
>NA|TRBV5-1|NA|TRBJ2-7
CASSPGTSSSYEQYF
TGCGCCAGCAGCCCCGGGACGTCGAGCTCCTACGAGCAGTACTTC
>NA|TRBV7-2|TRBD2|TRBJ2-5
CASSQGLADRQETQYF
TGTGCCAGCAGCCAAGGACTAGCGGACCGCCAAGAGACCCAGTACTTC
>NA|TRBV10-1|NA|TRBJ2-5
CASSVGAGKKTQYF
TGCGCCAGCAGTGTAGGCGCGGGCAAAAAGACCCAGTACTTC
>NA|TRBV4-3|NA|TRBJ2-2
CAGSPSGGATGELFF
TGCGCCGGCAGCCCAAGTGGGGGCGCCACCGGGGAGCTGTTTTTT
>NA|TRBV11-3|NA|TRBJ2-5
CASSVARREYF
TGTGCCAGCAGCGTGGCTCGTAGGGAGTACTTC
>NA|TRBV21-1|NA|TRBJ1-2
CASEVWGGRSRNGYTF
TGTGCCTCAGAGGTCTGGGGAGGGAGATCAAGAAATGGCTACACCTTC
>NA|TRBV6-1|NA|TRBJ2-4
CASSDRTDLYKIAKNIQYF
TGTGCCAGCAGTGACCGGACCGATCTCTATAAGATAGCCAAAAACATTCAGTACTTC
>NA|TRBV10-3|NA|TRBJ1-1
CAISVGGGTEAFF
TGTGCCATCAGTGTCGGGGGTGGAACTGAAGCTTTCTTT
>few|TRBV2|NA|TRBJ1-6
CASSETSSYNSPLHF
TGTGCCAGCAGTGAGACTAGCTCCTATAATTCACCCCTCCACTTT
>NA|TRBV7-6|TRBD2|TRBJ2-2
CASSQGLAGLTGELFF
TGTGCCAGCAGTCAGGGACTAGCGGGACTCACCGGGGAGCTGTTTTTT
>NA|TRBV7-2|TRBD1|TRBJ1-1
CASSVGTGYGSTEAFF
TGTGCCAGCAGCGTAGGGACAGGGTACGGGAGCACTGAAGCTTTCTTT
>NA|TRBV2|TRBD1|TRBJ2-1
CASTRQGGPLGGEQFF
TGTGCCAGCACTAGACAGGGCGGACCGTTAGGGGGTGAGCAGTTCTTC
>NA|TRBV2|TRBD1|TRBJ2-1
CASINRGFGYNEQFF
TGTGCCAGCATTAACAGGGGGTTCGGCTACAATGAGCAGTTCTTC
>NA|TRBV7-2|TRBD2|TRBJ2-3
CATEKRGGTDTQYF
TGTGCCACGGAGAAGCGCGGGGGTACAGATACGCAGTATTTT
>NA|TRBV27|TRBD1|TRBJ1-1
CASSSSGGFGAFF
TGTGCCAGCAGTTCCTCAGGGGGGTTTGGTGCTTTCTTT
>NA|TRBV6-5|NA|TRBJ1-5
CASSLDSNQPQHF
TGTGCCAGCAGCTTGGATAGCAATCAGCCCCAGCATTTT
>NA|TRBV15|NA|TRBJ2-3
CATSRVQSGTDTQYF
TGTGCCACCAGCAGAGTACAGTCTGGCACAGATACGCAGTATTTT
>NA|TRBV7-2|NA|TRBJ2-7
CASSQRYEQYF
TGTGCCAGCAGCCAACGCTACGAGCAGTACTTC
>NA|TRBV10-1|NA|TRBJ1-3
CASTADSGNTIYF
TGCGCCAGCACGGCAGACTCTGGAAACACCATATATTTT
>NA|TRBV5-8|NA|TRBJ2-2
CATEPGTRSTGELFF
TGTGCCACCGAACCCGGGACGAGGAGCACCGGGGAGCTGTTTTTT
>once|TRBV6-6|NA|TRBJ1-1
CASSIRIRAFF
TGTGCCAGCAGTATAAGGATCAGAGCTTTCTTT
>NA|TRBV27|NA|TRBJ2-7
CASSSILGPTDEQYF
TGTGCCAGCAGTTCCATTCTGGGCCCGACGGACGAGCAGTACTTC
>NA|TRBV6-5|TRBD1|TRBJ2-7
CASSPDRDRSYEQYF
TGTGCCAGCAGTCCGGACAGGGACAGATCCTACGAGCAGTACTTC
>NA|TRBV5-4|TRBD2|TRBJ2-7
CASSSRLAGEDEQYF
TGTGCCAGCAGCTCGAGACTAGCGGGAGAAGACGAGCAGTACTTC
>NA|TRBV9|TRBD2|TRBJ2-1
CASSVGLVNEQFF
TGTGCCAGCAGCGTTGGACTAGTCAATGAGCAGTTCTTC
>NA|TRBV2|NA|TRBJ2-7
CASSETGTHSYEQYF
TGTGCCAGCAGCGAAACCGGGACTCACTCCTACGAGCAGTACTTC
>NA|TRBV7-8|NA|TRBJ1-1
CASSLVRDNTEAFF
TGTGCCAGCAGCTTAGTGAGGGACAACACTGAAGCTTTCTTT
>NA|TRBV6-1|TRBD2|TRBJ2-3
CASSPGGAGDTQYF
TGTGCCAGCAGCCCCGGGGGGGCGGGGGATACGCAGTATTTT
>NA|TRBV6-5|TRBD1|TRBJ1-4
CASSYAGQDNEKLFF
TGTGCCAGCAGTTATGCGGGACAGGATAATGAAAAACTGTTTTTT
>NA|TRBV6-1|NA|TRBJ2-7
CASSRGSYEQYF
TGTGCCAGCTCCCGCGGCTCCTACGAGCAGTACTTC
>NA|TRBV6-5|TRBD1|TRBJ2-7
CASRPGQGAVEQYF
TGTGCCAGCAGACCCGGACAGGGGGCCGTCGAGCAGTACTTC
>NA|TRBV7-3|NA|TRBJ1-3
CASSLPTVGNTIYF
TGTGCCAGCAGCTTACCCACAGTTGGAAACACCATATATTTT
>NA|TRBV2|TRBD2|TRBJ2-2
CASLAGENTGELFF
TGTGCCAGCCTAGCGGGAGAGAACACCGGGGAGCTGTTTTTT
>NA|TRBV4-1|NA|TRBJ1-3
CASSQPLDGGNTIYF
TGCGCCAGCAGCCAACCATTGGACGGTGGAAACACCATATATTTT
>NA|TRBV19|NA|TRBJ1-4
CASNFLGVTNEKLFF
TGTGCCAGTAATTTCTTAGGAGTAACTAATGAAAAACTGTTTTTT
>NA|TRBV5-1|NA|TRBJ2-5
CASSENKETQYF
TGCGCCAGCAGCGAGAATAAAGAGACCCAGTACTTC
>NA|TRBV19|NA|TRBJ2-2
CASSSWGTPNTGELFF
TGTGCCAGTAGTTCATGGGGGACACCGAACACCGGGGAGCTGTTTTTT
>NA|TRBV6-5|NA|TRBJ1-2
CASSYAPMGLYGYTF
TGTGCCAGCAGTTATGCTCCGATGGGCCTCTATGGCTACACCTTC
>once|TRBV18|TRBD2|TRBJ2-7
CASSSSGDSYEQYF
TGTGCCAGCTCATCCAGCGGGGACTCCTACGAGCAGTACTTC
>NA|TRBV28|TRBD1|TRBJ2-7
CASRTPPGQGAYEQYF
TGTGCCAGCAGAACACCGCCGGGACAGGGGGCCTACGAGCAGTACTTC
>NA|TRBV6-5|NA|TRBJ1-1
CASSYAGRFTEAFF
TGTGCCAGCAGTTACGCGGGACGATTCACTGAAGCTTTCTTT
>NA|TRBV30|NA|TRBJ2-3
CAWSVGSALLADTQYF
TGTGCCTGGAGTGTAGGGTCGGCCCTCTTGGCAGATACGCAGTATTTT
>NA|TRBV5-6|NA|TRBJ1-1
CASSLLDSHTEAFF
TGTGCCAGCAGCTTGTTAGACAGTCACACTGAAGCTTTCTTT
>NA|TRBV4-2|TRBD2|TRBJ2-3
CASSHLAGGTGDPDTQYF
TGTGCCAGCAGCCACCTAGCGGGGGGCACCGGGGACCCAGATACGCAGTATTTT
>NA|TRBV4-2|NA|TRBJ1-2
CASSQDSATTHYGYTF
TGTGCCAGCAGCCAAGATTCGGCCACGACCCACTATGGCTACACCTTC